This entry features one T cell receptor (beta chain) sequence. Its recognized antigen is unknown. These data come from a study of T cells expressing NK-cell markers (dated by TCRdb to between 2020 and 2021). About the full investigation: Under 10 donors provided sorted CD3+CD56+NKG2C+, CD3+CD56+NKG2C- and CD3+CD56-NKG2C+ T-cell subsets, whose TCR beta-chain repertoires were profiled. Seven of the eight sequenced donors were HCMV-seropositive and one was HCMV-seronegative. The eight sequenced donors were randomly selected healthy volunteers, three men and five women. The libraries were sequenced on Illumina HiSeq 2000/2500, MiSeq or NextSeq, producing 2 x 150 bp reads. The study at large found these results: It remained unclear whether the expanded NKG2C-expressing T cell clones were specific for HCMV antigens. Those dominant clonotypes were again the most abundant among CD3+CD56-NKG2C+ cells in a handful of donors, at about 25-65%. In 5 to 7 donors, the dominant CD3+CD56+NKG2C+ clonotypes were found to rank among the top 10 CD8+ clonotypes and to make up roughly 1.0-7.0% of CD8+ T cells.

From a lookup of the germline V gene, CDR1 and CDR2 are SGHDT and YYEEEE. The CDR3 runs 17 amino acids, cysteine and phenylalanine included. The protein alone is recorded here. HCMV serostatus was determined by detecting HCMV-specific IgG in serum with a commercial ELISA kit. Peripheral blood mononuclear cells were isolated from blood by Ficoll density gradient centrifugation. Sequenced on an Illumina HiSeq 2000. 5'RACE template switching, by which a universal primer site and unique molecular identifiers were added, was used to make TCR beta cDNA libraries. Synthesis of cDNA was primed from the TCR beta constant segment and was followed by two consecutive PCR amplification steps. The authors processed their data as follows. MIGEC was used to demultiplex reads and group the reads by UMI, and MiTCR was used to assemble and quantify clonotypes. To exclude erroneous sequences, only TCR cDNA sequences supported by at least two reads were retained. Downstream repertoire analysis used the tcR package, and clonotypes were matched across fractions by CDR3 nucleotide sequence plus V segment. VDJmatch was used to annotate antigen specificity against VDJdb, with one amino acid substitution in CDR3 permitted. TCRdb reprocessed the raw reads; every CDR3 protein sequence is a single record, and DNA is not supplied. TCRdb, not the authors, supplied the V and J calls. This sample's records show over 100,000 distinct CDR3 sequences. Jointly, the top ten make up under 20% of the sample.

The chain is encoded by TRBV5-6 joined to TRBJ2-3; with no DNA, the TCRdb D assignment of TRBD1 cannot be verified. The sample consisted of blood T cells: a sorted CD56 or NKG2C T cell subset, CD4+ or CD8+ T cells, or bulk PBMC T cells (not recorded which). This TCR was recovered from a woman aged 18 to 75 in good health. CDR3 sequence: CASSGTGSHLGTDTQYF.